A selection of T cell receptor beta chains follows, all from one sample in a study of metastatic and nonmetastatic thyroid tumors. TCRdb re-clonotyped the PCR reads through MiXCR. The table lists around 42,000 clones, about an eighth of them singletons, with approximately 20% in the top ten. Sequenced material: blood. These receptors came from a female donor with papillary thyroid cancer or a benign thyroid nodule (not recorded which). Some clones in this sample may be carry-over from other donors' samples. Each CDR3 is given with its conserved first and last residue. D genes are given only for firm matches. Not all rows give a size; the values are once, few, many and, for expanded clones, a class.

TGTGCCAGCAGTTTTGGCCCTACGGACCCCTATGGCTACACCTTC	CASSFGPTDPYGYTF	TRBV27	many	TRBJ1-2	.
TGTGCCAGCAGCGTAGACGAGGGCCCTAATGAAAAACTGTTTTTT	CASSVDEGPNEKLFF	TRBV9	many	TRBJ1-4	.
TGCAGTGCTAGCGGTAGGGGGCCCTCTGGGGCCAACGTCCTGACTTTC	CSASGRGPSGANVLTF	TRBV20-1	many	TRBJ2-6	TRBD1
TGTGCCAGCAGTTTAGATTCGGGGGAGCAGTTCTTC	CASSLDSGEQFF	TRBV28	few	TRBJ2-1	.
.	CASSWGVGSYLF	TRBV12-3/TRBV12-4	many	TRBJ2-1	.
TGTGCCAGCAGCCAAGATCCAGCGGGGGGGGGCAATGAAAAACTGTTTTTT	CASSQDPAGGGNEKLFF	TRBV3-1	many	TRBJ1-4	.
TGTGCCATCAGTGAGTCCGTGGACAGGGGAAGGACAGATACGCAGTATTTT	CAISESVDRGRTDTQYF	TRBV10-3	many	TRBJ2-3	TRBD1
TGTGCCAGCAGCGTAGCTCCCGCAGGGGGCCGGAGTGAAGCTTTCTTT	CASSVAPAGGRSEAFF	TRBV9	many	TRBJ1-1	TRBD1
TGCGCCAGCAGCTTGTGGGGACAGGGTAACAATGAGCAGTTCTTC	CASSLWGQGNNEQFF	TRBV5-1	many	TRBJ2-1	TRBD1
TGCGCCAGCAGCCCCCGGACGGAATCTAACTATGGCTACACCTTC	CASSPRTESNYGYTF	TRBV5-1	.	TRBJ1-2	.
TGTGCCAGCAGCTTAGGGGTAGGGGGCGATGGCTACACCTTC	CASSLGVGGDGYTF	TRBV7-8	many	TRBJ1-2	TRBD1
TGTGCCAGCAGCCCGACCGGGTCAAAACTGGACAACGTCCTGACTTTC	CASSPTGSKLDNVLTF	TRBV11-1	.	TRBJ2-6	.
TGCAGTGCTAGAGAAGGAAGCCCGAAGTATGGCTACACCTTC	CSAREGSPKYGYTF	TRBV20-1	many	TRBJ1-2	.
TGTGCCAGCAGTCGACTATCCGGATATGGGGCCAACGTCCTGACTTTC	CASSRLSGYGANVLTF	TRBV28	few	TRBJ2-6	.
TGTGCCAGCAGCTTATCCGTCGGGACTGGCTACACCTTC	CASSLSVGTGYTF	TRBV7-8	once	TRBJ1-2	.
TGTGCCAGCAGTTCGCAAAAGGGGGGAGAGGCCTACAATGAGCAGTTCTTC	CASSSQKGGEAYNEQFF	TRBV27	many	TRBJ2-1	.
TGTGCTAGTGGTTCTGAAATGGGGGGGCGGATCCGTCAAGAGACCCAGTACTTC	CASGSEMGGRIRQETQYF	TRBV12-5	many	TRBJ2-5	.
TGTGCCAGCAGCCCAATCAATCAGCCCCAGCATTTT	CASSPINQPQHF	TRBV12-3/TRBV12-4	many	TRBJ1-5	.
TGTGCCAGCAGCCGCGAGGGGGATCGGAATTCACCCCTCCACTTT	CASSREGDRNSPLHF	TRBV11-2	.	TRBJ1-6	.
TGTGCCAGTAGTACGACTAGCGGGGCACACAATGAGCAGTTCTTC	CASSTTSGAHNEQFF	TRBV19	many	TRBJ2-1	TRBD2
TGCGCCAGCAGCTTGGCCCGGACAGGCGAAGAGACCCAGTACTTC	CASSLARTGEETQYF	TRBV5-1	many	TRBJ2-5	TRBD1
TGTGCCAGCACACGGGGGGGGGCTGGAACTGAAGCTTTATTT	CASTRGGAGTEALF	TRBV27	.	TRBJ1-1	.
TGTGCCAGCAGCCCAGGGGGCTCCTCCTACGAGCAGTACTTC	CASSPGGSSYEQYF	TRBV7-9	many	TRBJ2-7	TRBD1
TGTGCCTGGAGTGGGCAGGGATTGGAGCAGTTCTTC	CAWSGQGLEQFF	TRBV30	many	TRBJ2-1	.
TGCGCCAGCAGCCAATTAGGACTAGCGGGAGGAGGTACGCAGTATTTT	CASSQLGLAGGGTQYF	TRBV4-3	few	TRBJ2-3	TRBD2
TGTGCCAGCAGTTCCCTGTCCCCTCCCTATGGCTACACCTTC	CASSSLSPPYGYTF	TRBV28	few	TRBJ1-2	.
TGTGCCAGCAGCGCAGGGGGCGCTTTTGGCTACACCTTC	CASSAGGAFGYTF	TRBV9	many	TRBJ1-2	TRBD1
TGTGCCAGCTCACCGTCATTGGGCCGGAGAGATACGCAGTATTTT	CASSPSLGRRDTQYF	TRBV18	many	TRBJ2-3	.
TGTGCCAGCAACCTAGCCGAGGGAAACAATGAGCAGTTCTTC	CASNLAEGNNEQFF	TRBV6-2/TRBV6-3	many	TRBJ2-1	.
TGCGCCAGCAGCTTTAGTGGACAGACCTACGAGCAGTACTTC	CASSFSGQTYEQYF	TRBV5-1	many	TRBJ2-7	.
TGCGCCAGCAGCTCGCTCGCGGGAGGGATCACCGGGGAGCTGTTTTTT	CASSSLAGGITGELFF	TRBV4-1	many	TRBJ2-2	TRBD2
TGTGCCAGCAGCTTGGTTTGGGGACCATCTACAGATACGCAGTATTTT	CASSLVWGPSTDTQYF	TRBV13	.	TRBJ2-3	.
TGTGCCAGTAGTATATCACAGGGGTCGGGGGAGCAGTACTTC	CASSISQGSGEQYF	TRBV19	many	TRBJ2-7	TRBD1
TGCGCCAGCAGCGACCGACAGGGAAAGAACACTGAAGCTTTCTTT	CASSDRQGKNTEAFF	TRBV5-1	many	TRBJ1-1	TRBD1
TGTGCCAGCAGCCCAGGGGGGCCCGACGAGCAGTACTTC	CASSPGGPDEQYF	TRBV5-6	many	TRBJ2-7	.
TGTGCCAGCAGTGAAGAAGGTGGGGCAACGTTTGAGCAGTACTTC	CASSEEGGATFEQYF	TRBV2	few	TRBJ2-7	.
TGTGCCAGCAGTCCCCTCGGACAGACCTCCGGAAACACCATATATTTT	CASSPLGQTSGNTIYF	TRBV6-1	.	TRBJ1-3	.
TGTGCCAGCCTACGGGATAGGAATTCTGGAAACACCATATATTTT	CASLRDRNSGNTIYF	TRBV28	many	TRBJ1-3	.
TGTGCCAGCAGTTTAATTCTCTCTGGGGCCAACGTCCTGACTTTC	CASSLILSGANVLTF	TRBV28	many	TRBJ2-6	.
TGCAGTGCCCCATACAGGGGGGGGGCAGATACGCAGTATTTT	CSAPYRGGADTQYF	TRBV20-1	many	TRBJ2-3	.
TGTGCCAGTAGTATAGGGACCGACGTATATGGCTACACCTTC	CASSIGTDVYGYTF	TRBV19	many	TRBJ1-2	.
TGCAGTGCTAGAGATTTCGGCGGGAAAGAGACCCAGTACTTC	CSARDFGGKETQYF	TRBV20-1	many	TRBJ2-5	.
TGTGCCAGCAGCGCACAGATGAGCTCCTACGAGCAGTACTTC	CASSAQMSSYEQYF	TRBV9	many	TRBJ2-7	.
TGCGCCAGCAGCTTGGATACGGGTTCTTACTATGGCTACACCTTC	CASSLDTGSYYGYTF	TRBV5-1	.	TRBJ1-2	.
TGCGCCAGCAGCTTGGGTCTTTCTAGACAGCTGGAGTCCTACGAGCAGTACTTC	CASSLGLSRQLESYEQYF	TRBV5-1	many	TRBJ2-7	.
TGCAGTGAACAGCGGGACGGCGGTGAGCAGTTCTTC	CSEQRDGGEQFF	TRBV20-1	many	TRBJ2-1	TRBD2
TGTGCCAGCAGTGAAGGGGGACAGGGTAACACTGAAGCTTTCTTT	CASSEGGQGNTEAFF	TRBV2	many	TRBJ1-1	TRBD1
TGTGCTTGGCGACGGGGGATGGATCAGCCCCAGCATTTT	CAWRRGMDQPQHF	TRBV30	many	TRBJ1-5	.
TGTGCCAGCAGTGAGTCGGGCCGTAGCTCCTACAATGAGCAGTTCTTC	CASSESGRSSYNEQFF	TRBV2	many	TRBJ2-1	.
TGTGCCAGCAGCCCGAACAGGGCACCCAACACCGGGGAGCTGTTTTTT	CASSPNRAPNTGELFF	TRBV3-1	many	TRBJ2-2	.
TGTGCCAGCAGCTCTTATGGGGAGAGTGGTACGCAGTATTTT	CASSSYGESGTQYF	TRBV7-6	many	TRBJ2-3	.
TGCAGTGCTAGTGTGGGTCAGGGGGCCGGGACTGAAGCTTTCTTT	CSASVGQGAGTEAFF	TRBV20-1	many	TRBJ1-1	TRBD1
TGCAGCGTTGATGGTCGGGGCTATGGCTACACATTC	CSVDGRGYGYTF	TRBV29-1	.	TRBJ1-2	.
TGTGCCAGCACCGTAAGTTGGAAGGGGGCCCAAGAGACCCAGTACTTC	CASTVSWKGAQETQYF	TRBV12-3/TRBV12-4	many	TRBJ2-5	TRBD1
TGTGCCAGCAGCATTCCGGGACATCCGAACACCGGGGAGCTGTTTTTT	CASSIPGHPNTGELFF	TRBV5-5	many	TRBJ2-2	.
TGTGCCAGCAGCCAGCTAGGGGGGGGGCGATACAATGAGCAGTTCTTC	CASSQLGGGRYNEQFF	TRBV7-9	many	TRBJ2-1	.
TGTGCCAGCAGTGAATTGGTCACCTGGGGGAGTCGGGAAGCTTTCTTT	CASSELVTWGSREAFF	TRBV6-1	.	TRBJ1-1	.
TGTGCCAGCAGGTCGTTTGGGGTCACCATGCGTGGGTCCTACGAGCAGTACTTC	CASRSFGVTMRGSYEQYF	TRBV2	.	TRBJ2-7	.
TGTGCCAGCAGTTTAAGTGACCCCTCCTACGAGCAGTACTTC	CASSLSDPSYEQYF	TRBV12-3/TRBV12-4	many	TRBJ2-7	.
TGTGCCAGCAGCTCCGGACTCGTCTCCTACGAGCAGTACTTC	CASSSGLVSYEQYF	TRBV14	many	TRBJ2-7	.